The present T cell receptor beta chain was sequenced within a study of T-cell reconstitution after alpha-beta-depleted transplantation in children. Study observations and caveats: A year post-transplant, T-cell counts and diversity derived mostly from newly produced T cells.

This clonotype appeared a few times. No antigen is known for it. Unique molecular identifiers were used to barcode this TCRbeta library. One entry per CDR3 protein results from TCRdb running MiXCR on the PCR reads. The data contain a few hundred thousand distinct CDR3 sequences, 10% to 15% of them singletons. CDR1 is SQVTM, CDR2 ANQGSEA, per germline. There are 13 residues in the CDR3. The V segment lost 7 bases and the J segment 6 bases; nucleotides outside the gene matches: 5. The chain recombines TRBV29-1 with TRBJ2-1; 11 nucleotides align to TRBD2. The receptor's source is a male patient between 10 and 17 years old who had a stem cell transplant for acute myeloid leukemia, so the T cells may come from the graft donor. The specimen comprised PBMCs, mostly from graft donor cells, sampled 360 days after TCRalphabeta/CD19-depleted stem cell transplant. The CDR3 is CSARGTSGNEQFF. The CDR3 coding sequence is TGCAGCGCCAGAGGGACTAGCGGCAATGAGCAGTTCTTC.